This T cell receptor beta chain was sequenced for a study of T cell responses to AZD1222 COVID-19 vaccine. Findings and caveats of the study: Most donors were white British and more were female, and clonal diversity was possibly underestimated. The number of AZD1222 recipients seropositive at baseline was only 5 to 7. Per reports, nearly half of all spike-specific TCRs target regions that are unmutated in variants. Mapped onto spike, vaccine-associated CD4 TCRs spanned it and were dominant at 160-218 and 743-854.

On this clone itself: Antigen unknown.

The assay was immunoSEQ multiplex PCR, and TCRdb's table has in-frame clones only and misses some. The sample holds 150,000 to 200,000 clones, 80% to 95% seen once. Germline CDR1 and CDR2: SGHDT and YYEEEE. V gave up 4 bases and J gave up 2 bases; unmatched junction bases: 4. The CDR3 is made up of 15 amino acids. The chain joins TRBV5-6 to TRBJ2-3, with TRBD1 matching 10 bases. This sample comprised peripheral blood, obtained 28 days after the second AZD1222 dose. The sequence was obtained from an adult who received the AZD1222 COVID-19 vaccine. CDR3 nucleotide sequence: TGTGCCAGCAGCCGGACAGGGGGTTCCACAGATACGCAGTATTTT. Encoded protein: CASSRTGGSTDTQYF. Variable domain in full (rest from reference TRBV5-6 and TRBJ2-3): DAGVTQSPTHLIKTRGQQVTLRCSPKSGHDTVSWYQQALGQGPQFIFQYYEEEERQRGNFPDRFSGHQFPNYSSELNVNALLLGDSALYLCASSRTGGSTDTQYFGPGTRLTVL.